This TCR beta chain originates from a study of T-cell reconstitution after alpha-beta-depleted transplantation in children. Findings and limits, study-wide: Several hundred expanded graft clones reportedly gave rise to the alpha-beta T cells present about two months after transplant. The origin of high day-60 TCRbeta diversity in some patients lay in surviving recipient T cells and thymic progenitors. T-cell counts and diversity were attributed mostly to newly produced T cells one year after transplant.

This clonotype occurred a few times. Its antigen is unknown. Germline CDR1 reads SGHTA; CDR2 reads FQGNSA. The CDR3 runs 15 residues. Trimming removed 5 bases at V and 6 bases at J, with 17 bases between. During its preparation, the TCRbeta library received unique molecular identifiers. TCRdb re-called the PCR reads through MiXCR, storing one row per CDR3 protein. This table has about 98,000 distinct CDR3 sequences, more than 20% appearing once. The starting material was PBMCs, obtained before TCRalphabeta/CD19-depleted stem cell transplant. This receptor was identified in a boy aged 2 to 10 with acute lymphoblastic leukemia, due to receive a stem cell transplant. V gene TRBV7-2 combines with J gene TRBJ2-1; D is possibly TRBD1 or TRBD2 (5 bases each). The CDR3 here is CASSLKGSGGNEQFF. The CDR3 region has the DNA TGTGCCAGCAGCCTAAAGGGGAGCGGAGGCAATGAGCAGTTCTTC.